The rows below give T cell receptor beta chains drawn from one sample of a study of memory CD4+ T cells and cytomegalovirus serostatus. Profiled with immunoSEQ multiplex PCR; TCRdb holds only in-frame clones, not every one. The table has 50,000 to 60,000 clones, over 75% seen once; the top ten hold 0.5% to 0.6%. Sequencing was performed on memory CD4+ T cells from blood. The receptors were gathered from an adult in good health and CMV-seronegative. Each CDR3 is given with its conserved first and last residue. The D gene is left open where the match is weak. Expanded clones are given a class, and other clones once, few, many or no size at all.

J gene,clone size,D gene,V gene,CDR3 DNA,CDR3 protein
TRBJ1-6,-,-,TRBV4-2,TGTGCCAGCAGCCAAGGCGTACGATTTAATTCACCCCTCCACTTT,CASSQGVRFNSPLHF
TRBJ1-1,-,TRBD1,TRBV5-1,TGCGCCAGCAGCTTCGACAGGGGGCTCGGGAGCACTGAAGCTTTCTTT,CASSFDRGLGSTEAFF
TRBJ1-6,-,-,TRBV6-5,TGTGCCAGCAGTTATGAGGTTGGTTCACCCCTCCACTTT,CASSYEVGSPLHF
TRBJ1-1,once,-,TRBV6-1,TGTGCCAGCAGGTCGACGGTACAGTCGAACACTGAAGCTTTCTTT,CASRSTVQSNTEAFF
TRBJ1-3,-,-,TRBV6-6,TGTGCCAGCAGTTACTCGACAGCTGGAAACACCATATATTTT,CASSYSTAGNTIYF
TRBJ1-1,-,-,TRBV30,TGTGCCTGGAACCTATTTGGGAACACTGAAGCTTTCTTT,CAWNLFGNTEAFF
TRBJ1-6,-,-,TRBV7-9,TGTGCCAGCAGCCGAGCCAGGGGAGACTCACCCCTCCACTTT,CASSRARGDSPLHF
TRBJ2-1,few,TRBD2,TRBV7-8,TGTGCCAGCAGCTCCCGCTCCCTAGCGGTCTCCTACAATGAGCAGTTCTTC,CASSSRSLAVSYNEQFF
TRBJ1-1,-,TRBD1,TRBV27,TGTGCCAGCAGTTTGATCAGGGGGACTGAAGCTTTCTTT,CASSLIRGTEAFF
TRBJ2-7,once,TRBD2,TRBV5-4,TGTGCCAGCAGCCAAAGCGGGGGGCTCGTCGGCGAGCAGTACTTC,CASSQSGGLVGEQYF
TRBJ1-3,-,TRBD1,TRBV27,TGTGCCAGCACCCACAGGGGTCCGCGAACTGGAAACACCATGTATTTT,CASTHRGPRTGNTMYF
TRBJ1-1,-,-,TRBV18,TGTGCCAGCTCACCAATCCGACAGACAAACACTGAAGCTTTCTTT,CASSPIRQTNTEAFF
TRBJ2-7,-,-,TRBV5-1,TGCGCCAGCAGGTCCCGAGGCATGGGGTACGAGCAGTACTTC,CASRSRGMGYEQYF
TRBJ1-1,-,TRBD1,TRBV10-3,TGTGCCATCAGTGCCGACAGGGGGAGAACTGAAGCTTTCTTT,CAISADRGRTEAFF
TRBJ1-1,-,-,TRBV18,TGTGCCAGCTCAATAAAGGAGACCACTGAAGCTTTCTTT,CASSIKETTEAFF
TRBJ1-2,few,-,TRBV7-2,TGTGCCAGCAGCTTATCAGGGGAAGCTAACTATGGCTACACCTTC,CASSLSGEANYGYTF